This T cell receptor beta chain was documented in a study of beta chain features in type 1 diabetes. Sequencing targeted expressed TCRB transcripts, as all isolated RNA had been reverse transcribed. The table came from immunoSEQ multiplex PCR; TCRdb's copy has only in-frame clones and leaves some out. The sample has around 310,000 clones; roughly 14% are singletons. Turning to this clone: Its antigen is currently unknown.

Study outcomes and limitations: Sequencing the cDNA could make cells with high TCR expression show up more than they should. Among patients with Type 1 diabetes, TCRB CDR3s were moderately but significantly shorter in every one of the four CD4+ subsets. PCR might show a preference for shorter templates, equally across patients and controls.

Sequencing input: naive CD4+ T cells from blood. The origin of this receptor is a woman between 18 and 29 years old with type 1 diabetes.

The CDR3 reads CASSWTGNTGELFF. CDR3 DNA sequence: TGTGCCAGCAGTTGGACAGGGAACACCGGGGAGCTGTTTTTT. The chain employs TRBV6-5 and TRBJ2-2; 7 bases match TRBD1. The J segment lost 1 base and the V segment lost 4 bases, leaving 0 bases of the junction unmatched. CDR1 is MNHEY and CDR2 is SVGAGI in the germline V gene. The CDR3 spans 14 residues.